The rows below give T cell receptor beta chains drawn from one sample of a study of blood T cell repertoires in COVID-19. Clones were read by immunoSEQ multiplex PCR, and TCRdb kept only the in-frame ones, dropping some. The sample lists around 250,000 clones; 86% were seen once. Sequencing used PBMCs or T cells enriched from blood (not recorded which). The receptors were sampled from a woman aged 45 to 65 who had recovered from COVID-19. CDR3s leave out the opening cysteine and the closing phenylalanine or tryptophan. Clone size is stated in some rows and not others, as once, few, many or a class when expanded.

j_gene: TRBJ1-5; v_gene: TRBV19; abundance: -; CDR3aa: ASSARQGANQPQH
j_gene: TRBJ2-7; v_gene: TRBV12-3/TRBV12-4; abundance: -; CDR3aa: ASTPTGGYEQY
j_gene: TRBJ1-4; v_gene: TRBV6-2/TRBV6-3; abundance: -; CDR3aa: ASSYGQGYEKLF
j_gene: TRBJ1-1; v_gene: TRBV7-2; abundance: -; CDR3aa: ASSFAGGRTEAF
j_gene: TRBJ2-7; v_gene: TRBV11-2; abundance: -; CDR3aa: ASSLVGTKSYEQY
j_gene: TRBJ2-7; v_gene: TRBV23-1; abundance: -; CDR3aa: ASSQSRRRSSYEQY
j_gene: TRBJ1-3; v_gene: TRBV4-1; abundance: -; CDR3aa: ASSQEGPGNPFSGNTIY
j_gene: TRBJ2-3; v_gene: TRBV12-3/TRBV12-4; abundance: -; CDR3aa: ASSSGNTDTQY
j_gene: TRBJ1-1; v_gene: TRBV7-2; abundance: -; CDR3aa: ASSVRGGYRDTEAF
j_gene: TRBJ2-2; v_gene: TRBV6-2/TRBV6-3; abundance: -; CDR3aa: ASSYVPGWTGELF
j_gene: TRBJ2-2; v_gene: TRBV30; abundance: -; CDR3aa: AWTFRLAGGTGELF
j_gene: TRBJ1-5; v_gene: TRBV6-5; abundance: -; CDR3aa: ASSMGDQPQH
j_gene: TRBJ1-4; v_gene: TRBV7-2; abundance: -; CDR3aa: ASSLGAGREKLF
j_gene: TRBJ1-5; v_gene: TRBV29-1; abundance: -; CDR3aa: SVVGGARQPQH
j_gene: TRBJ2-5; v_gene: TRBV10-2; abundance: -; CDR3aa: ASSESTGETQY
j_gene: TRBJ1-1; v_gene: TRBV28; abundance: -; CDR3aa: ASSEMNTEAF
j_gene: TRBJ1-1; v_gene: TRBV6-5; abundance: -; CDR3aa: ASRGGTLSTEAF
j_gene: TRBJ2-4; v_gene: TRBV28; abundance: once; CDR3aa: ASSQTGLAKNIQY
j_gene: TRBJ1-4; v_gene: TRBV2; abundance: -; CDR3aa: ASTGQMATNEKLF
j_gene: TRBJ1-4; v_gene: TRBV7-2; abundance: -; CDR3aa: ASSLPPGATNEKLF
j_gene: TRBJ2-1; v_gene: TRBV6-5; abundance: once; CDR3aa: ASTGWGEGLNEQF
j_gene: TRBJ1-5; v_gene: TRBV7-2; abundance: -; CDR3aa: ASSVTGLDQPQH
j_gene: TRBJ1-2; v_gene: TRBV5-1; abundance: -; CDR3aa: ASSLSKTGNNYGYT
j_gene: TRBJ1-3; v_gene: TRBV11-3; abundance: few; CDR3aa: ASSFLSGNTIY
j_gene: TRBJ2-1; v_gene: TRBV27; abundance: once; CDR3aa: ASSQGTSGMSSYNEQF
j_gene: TRBJ1-1; v_gene: TRBV12-5; abundance: -; CDR3aa: ASVFDGMNTEAF